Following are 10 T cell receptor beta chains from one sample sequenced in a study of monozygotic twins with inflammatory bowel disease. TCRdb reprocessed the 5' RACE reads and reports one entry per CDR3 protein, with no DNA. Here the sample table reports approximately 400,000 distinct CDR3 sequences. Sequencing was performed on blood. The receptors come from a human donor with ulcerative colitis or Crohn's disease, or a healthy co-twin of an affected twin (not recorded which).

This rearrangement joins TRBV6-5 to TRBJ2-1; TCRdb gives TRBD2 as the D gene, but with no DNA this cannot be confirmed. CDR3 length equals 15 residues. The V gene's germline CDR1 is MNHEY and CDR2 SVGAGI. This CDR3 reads CASSYSGLADNEQFF.

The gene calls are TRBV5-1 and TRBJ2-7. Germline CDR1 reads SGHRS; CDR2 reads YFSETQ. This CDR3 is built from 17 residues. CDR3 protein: CASSLDRSGSYSYEQYF.

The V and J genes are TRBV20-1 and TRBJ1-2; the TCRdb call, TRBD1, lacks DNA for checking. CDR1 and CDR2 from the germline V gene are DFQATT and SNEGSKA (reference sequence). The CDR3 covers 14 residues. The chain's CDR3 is CSATDRIVVYGYTF.

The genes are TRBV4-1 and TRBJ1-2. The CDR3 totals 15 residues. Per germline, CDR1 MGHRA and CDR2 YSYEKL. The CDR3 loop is CASSQGQGGIHGYTF.

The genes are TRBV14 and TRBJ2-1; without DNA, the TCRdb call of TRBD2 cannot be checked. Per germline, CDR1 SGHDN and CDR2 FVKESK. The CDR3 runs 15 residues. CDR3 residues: CASSIGLAGYNEQFF. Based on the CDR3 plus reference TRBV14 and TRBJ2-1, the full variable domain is EAGVTQFPSHSVIEKGQTVTLRCDPISGHDNLYWYRRVMGKEIKFLLHFVKESKQDESGMPNNRFLAERTGGTYSTLKVQPAELEDSGVYFCASSIGLAGYNEQFFGPGTRLTVL.

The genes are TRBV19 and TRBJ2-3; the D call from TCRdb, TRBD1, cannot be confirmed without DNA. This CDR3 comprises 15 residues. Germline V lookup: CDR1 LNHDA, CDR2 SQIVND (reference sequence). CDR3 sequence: CASSTSGTATDTQYF. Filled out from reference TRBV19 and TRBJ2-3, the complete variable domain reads DGGITQSPKYLFRKEGQNVTLSCEQNLNHDAMYWYRQDPGQGLRLIYYSQIVNDFQKGDIAEGYSVSREKKESFPLTVTSAQKNPTAFYLCASSTSGTATDTQYFGPGTRLTVL.

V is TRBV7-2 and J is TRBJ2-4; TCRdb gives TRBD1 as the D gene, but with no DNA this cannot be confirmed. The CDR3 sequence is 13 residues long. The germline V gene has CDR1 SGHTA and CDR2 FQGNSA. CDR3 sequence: CASSPGYGGIQYF. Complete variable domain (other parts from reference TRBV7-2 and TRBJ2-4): GAGVSQSPSNKVTEKGKDVELRCDPISGHTALYWYRQSLGQGLEFLIYFQGNSAPDKSGLPSDRFSAERTGGSVSTLTIQRTQQEDSAVYLCASSPGYGGIQYFGAGTRLSVL.

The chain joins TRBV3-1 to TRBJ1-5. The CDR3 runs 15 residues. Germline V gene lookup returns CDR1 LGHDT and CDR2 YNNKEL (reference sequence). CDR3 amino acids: CASSQAQTENQPQHF. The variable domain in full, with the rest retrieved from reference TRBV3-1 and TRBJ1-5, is DTAVSQTPKYLVTQMGNDKSIKCEQNLGHDTMYWYKQDSKKFLKIMFSYNNKELIINETVPNRFSPKSPDKAHLNLHINSLELGDSAVYFCASSQAQTENQPQHFGDGTRLSIL.

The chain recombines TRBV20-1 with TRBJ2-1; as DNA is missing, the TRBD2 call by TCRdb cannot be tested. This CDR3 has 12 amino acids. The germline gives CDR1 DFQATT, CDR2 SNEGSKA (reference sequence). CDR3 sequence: CSATGTAVEQFF.

This CDR3 is CAISDGDATVGAFF. V gene TRBV10-3 combines with J gene TRBJ1-1; the D call of TRBD1 rests on TCRdb alone, since no DNA is present to check it. The CDR3 runs 14 residues. Germline V lookup: CDR1 ENHRY, CDR2 SYGVKD.